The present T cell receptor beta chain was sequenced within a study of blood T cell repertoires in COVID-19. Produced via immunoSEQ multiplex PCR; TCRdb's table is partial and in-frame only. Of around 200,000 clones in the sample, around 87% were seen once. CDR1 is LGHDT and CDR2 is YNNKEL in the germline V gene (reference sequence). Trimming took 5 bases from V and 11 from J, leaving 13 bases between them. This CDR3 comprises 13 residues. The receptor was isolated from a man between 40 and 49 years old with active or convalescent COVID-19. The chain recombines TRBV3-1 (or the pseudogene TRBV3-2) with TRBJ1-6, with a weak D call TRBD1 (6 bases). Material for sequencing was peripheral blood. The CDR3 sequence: CASSVTGLAPLHF. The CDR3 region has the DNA TGTGCCAGCAGCGTAACAGGGCTGGCACCCCTCCACTTT.